The rows below give T cell receptor beta chains drawn from one sample of a study of shared clonotypes between healthy human individuals. The table came from immunoSEQ multiplex PCR; TCRdb's copy has only in-frame clones and leaves some out. The repertoire holds approximately 480,000 clones, with 75% to 80% as singletons. What was sequenced was PBMCs. These receptor sequences come from a woman in her 40s in good health. Some clones in this sample may be carry-over from other donors' samples. The CDR3 runs from the conserved cysteine through the conserved F or W. Each record gives: D gene, J gene, V gene, clone size, CDR3 DNA, CDR3 protein. A D gene is named only where the DNA matches it firmly. Not all rows give a size; the values are once, few, many and, for expanded clones, a class.

NA | TRBJ2-1 | TRBV2 | NA | TGTGCCAGCAGTGAAATCGGGGGCTCCTACAATGAGCAGTTCTTC | CASSEIGGSYNEQFF
TRBD2 | TRBJ2-3 | TRBV13 | NA | TGTGCCAGCAGCCAGTTGGGGGGGAATCCGGATACGCAGTATTTT | CASSQLGGNPDTQYF
NA | TRBJ2-3 | TRBV5-1 | NA | TGCGCCAGCAGCTTGGAGGGCAGGGGAGGGACAGATACGCAGTATTTT | CASSLEGRGGTDTQYF
TRBD1 | TRBJ2-6 | TRBV6-1 | few | TGTGCCAGCAGTGAAGCGCTAACAGGGGCCAACGTCCCGACTTTC | CASSEALTGANVPTF
NA | TRBJ2-1 | TRBV29-1 | NA | TGCAGCGTTGCCAGACATGGCAATGAGCAGTTCTTC | CSVARHGNEQFF
NA | TRBJ2-5 | TRBV5-4 | few | TGTGCCAGCAGCTGGGGGACAAGGGAGACCCAGTACTTC | CASSWGTRETQYF
TRBD1 | TRBJ2-5 | TRBV6-6 | NA | TGTGCCAGCTGGGCCCAGGGGGTTAAGGAGACCCAGTACTTC | CASWAQGVKETQYF
NA | TRBJ2-5 | TRBV7-3 | once | TGTGCCAGCAGCCGGGAGAAAGAGACCCAGTACTTC | CASSREKETQYF
NA | TRBJ2-6 | TRBV15 | NA | TGTGCCACCAGCAGAGTAGCTGGGGCCAACGTCCTGACTTTC | CATSRVAGANVLTF
TRBD2 | TRBJ2-1 | TRBV5-1 | NA | TGCGCCAGCAGCTTGTGGGCCGGGACTATCTACAATGAGCAGTTCTTC | CASSLWAGTIYNEQFF
TRBD1 | TRBJ2-7 | TRBV29-1 | few | TGCAGCGTTGAGGGGGACAGGGGCATCGACGAGCAGTACTTC | CSVEGDRGIDEQYF
NA | TRBJ1-5 | TRBV10-3 | NA | TGTGCCATCAGTGAGTACGGGGATAGCAATCAGCCCCAGCATTTT | CAISEYGDSNQPQHF
NA | TRBJ1-2 | TRBV5-1 | NA | TGCGCCAGCAGCGCGACTTACACGGGAAACTATGGCTACACCTTC | CASSATYTGNYGYTF
NA | TRBJ1-1 | TRBV11-2 | few | TGTGCCAGCAGCTTTGAGGGGATTGAAGCTTTCTTT | CASSFEGIEAFF
NA | TRBJ1-2 | TRBV19 | NA | TGTGCCAGTAGTCAGGCAGGTTATGTTGGCTACACCTTC | CASSQAGYVGYTF
TRBD1 | TRBJ1-2 | TRBV2 | NA | TGTGCCAGCAGTGAAGGGTTAGGGGGCGCTGGCTATGGCTACACCTTC | CASSEGLGGAGYGYTF
NA | TRBJ2-2 | TRBV6-5 | NA | TGTGCCAGCAGGTACCCTACCGGGGAGCTGTTTTTT | CASRYPTGELFF
TRBD2 | TRBJ2-7 | TRBV7-2 | NA | TGTGCCAGCAGTTATAGCGGGGGAAGCTCCTACGAGCAGTACTTC | CASSYSGGSSYEQYF
NA | TRBJ2-1 | TRBV10-3 | NA | TGTGCCATCAGTGAAGGGTCTAGCTCAGGCAATGAGCAGTTCTTC | CAISEGSSSGNEQFF
NA | TRBJ2-2 | TRBV5-1 | NA | TGCGCCAGCAGCTTGTTTCGGGAGCTGTTTTTT | CASSLFRELFF
TRBD2 | TRBJ2-1 | TRBV7-9 | NA | TGTGCCAGCAGCTTAAGGTCCGGGACTAGCGGGATATATGAGCAGTTCTTC | CASSLRSGTSGIYEQFF
NA | TRBJ2-7 | TRBV4-3 | once | TGCGCCAGCAGCCAAGCCGCTCGTTCCTACGAGCAGTACTTC | CASSQAARSYEQYF
NA | TRBJ2-3 | TRBV5-8 | NA | TGTGCCAGCAGCTTGTACAGCCCAAGCACAGATACGCAGTATTTT | CASSLYSPSTDTQYF
TRBD2 | TRBJ2-1 | TRBV5-4 | NA | TGTGCCAGCATCCCCCGGGGGGGCCAAACGAATGAGCAGTTCTTC | CASIPRGGQTNEQFF
NA | TRBJ2-2 | TRBV27 | NA | TGTGCCAGCAGTTTATACGATGGCACCGGGGAGCTGTTTTTT | CASSLYDGTGELFF
NA | TRBJ2-7 | TRBV2 | NA | TGTGCCAGCATGGTTCTGGCCGGCAGTAGTGGCGAGCAGTACTTC | CASMVLAGSSGEQYF
NA | TRBJ2-7 | TRBV29-1 | NA | TGCAGCGTTGAAGGCAGGGCTTACGAGCAGTACTTC | CSVEGRAYEQYF
NA | TRBJ1-2 | TRBV19 | NA | TGTGCCAGTAATTTTCGAGGGGAGAGGCATGGCTACACCTTC | CASNFRGERHGYTF
NA | TRBJ2-7 | TRBV7-6 | NA | TGTGCCAGCAGCCCTCGGGTCCGCACATACGAGCAGTACTTC | CASSPRVRTYEQYF
TRBD2 | TRBJ2-2 | TRBV2 | NA | TGTGCCAGCAGGGGGCTAGCGGGACCCACCGGGGAGCTGTTTTTT | CASRGLAGPTGELFF
TRBD2 | TRBJ2-7 | TRBV2 | NA | TGTGCCAGCAAGAGGCTAGCGGGCGGTTTCTCCGAGCAGTACTTC | CASKRLAGGFSEQYF
NA | TRBJ2-3 | TRBV11-2 | NA | TGTGCCAGCAGCTTAGGGAAACTCACAGATACGCAGTATTTT | CASSLGKLTDTQYF
NA | TRBJ2-3 | TRBV29-1 | NA | TGCAGCATCCTTGGCGTCTACAGCACAGATACGCAGTATTTT | CSILGVYSTDTQYF
TRBD1 | TRBJ1-1 | TRBV30 | NA | TGTGCCCAAACAGGGGGTGGCACTGAAGCTTTCTTT | CAQTGGGTEAFF